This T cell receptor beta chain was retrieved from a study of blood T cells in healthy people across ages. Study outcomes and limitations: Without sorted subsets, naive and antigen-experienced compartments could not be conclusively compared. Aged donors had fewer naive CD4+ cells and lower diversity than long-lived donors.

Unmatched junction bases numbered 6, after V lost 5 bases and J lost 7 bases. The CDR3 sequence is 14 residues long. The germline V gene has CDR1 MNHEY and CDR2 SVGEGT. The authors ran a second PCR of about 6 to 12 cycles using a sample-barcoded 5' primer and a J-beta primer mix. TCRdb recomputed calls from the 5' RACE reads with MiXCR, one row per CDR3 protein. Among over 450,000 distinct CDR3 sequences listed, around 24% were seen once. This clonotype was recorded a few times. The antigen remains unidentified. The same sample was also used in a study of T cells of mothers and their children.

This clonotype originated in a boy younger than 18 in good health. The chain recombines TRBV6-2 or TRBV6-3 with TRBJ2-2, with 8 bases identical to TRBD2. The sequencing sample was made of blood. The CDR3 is CASSRLAFVGELFF. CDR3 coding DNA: TGTGCCAGCAGTCGACTAGCGTTTGTCGGGGAGCTGTTTTTT.